The present entry profiles one T cell receptor (beta chain) with its context. Germline values: CDR1 SGHRS, CDR2 YFSETQ. Trimming removed 4 bases from V and 5 bases from J; junction bases left unmatched: 8. The length of the CDR3 is 15 residues. This sample is part of a study of cytomegalovirus exposure and HLA in healthy donors. PCR was performed using 60 Vbeta and 13 Jbeta primers. Assay: immunoSEQ multiplex PCR; the TCRdb copy retains only in-frame clones and omits some. Listed are 35,000 to 45,000 clones; over 7% falls within the top ten. The sequenced material came from PBMCs. The TCR originated in a male donor in good health and CMV-seronegative. The V gene is TRBV5-1, the J gene TRBJ2-7; 11 bases are a match to TRBD1. CDR3 in DNA: TGCGCCAGCAGCAACACCGGGACAGGGGGAAACGAGCAGTACTTC. Its translation is CASSNTGTGGNEQYF.